The 13 T cell receptor beta chains listed next were all sequenced from one sample in a study of blood T cell repertoires in COVID-19. Measured with immunoSEQ multiplex PCR; TCRdb has only the in-frame clones, and not every one. Of about 68,000 clones listed, about 90% were seen once; the top ten hold less than 2.5%. The sample was peripheral blood. All receptors derive from a human donor in a cohort sampled during active COVID-19.

The J gene is TRBJ2-3, the V gene TRBV9, with 10 bases identical to TRBD1. Per the germline V gene, CDR1 is SGDLS and CDR2 is YYNGEE. The CDR3 runs 19 residues. The ends lost 3 bases at V and 3 bases at J; junction bases unmatched: 16. This chain's CDR3 is CASSAGFRGGQGTTDTQYF. The CDR3 nucleotides read TGTGCCAGCAGCGCTGGTTTCCGCGGGGGACAGGGGACAACAGATACGCAGTATTTT. The whole variable domain, filled in from reference TRBV9 and TRBJ2-3, reads DSGVTQTPKHLITATGQRVTLRCSPRSGDLSVYWYQQSLDQGLQFLIQYYNGEERAKGNILERFSAQQFPDLHSELNLSSLELGDSALYFCASSAGFRGGQGTTDTQYFGPGTRLTVL.

V gene TRBV29-1 combines with J gene TRBJ2-5; a possible D gene is TRBD2 (6 bases). The CDR3 is 12 amino acids. The V end was cut by 7 bases, the J end by 4 bases, with 13 bases between. Germline V gives CDR1 SQVTM, CDR2 ANQGSEA. The CDR3: CSAARGSETQYF. CDR3 in DNA: TGCAGCGCTGCTCGGGGGTCAGAGACCCAGTACTTC.

This chain connects TRBV12-3 or TRBV12-4 to TRBJ1-1; no reliable D call. CDR3 length equals 13 residues. Trimming stripped 2 bases from V and 6 bases from J, with 10 bases between. Written as DNA, the CDR3 is TGTGCCAGCAGTTTACGGGGTGGCTCTGAAGCTTTCTTT. Translated: CASSLRGGSEAFF.

This clone was counted a single time. This chain connects TRBV1 to TRBJ2-3; the D call in the table, TRBD2, was not verified against the DNA. TRBV1 is a known pseudogene. CDR3 length equals 19 residues. The CDR3 spells CTRIKMASGRPWGTDTQYF. CDR3 DNA: TGCACCAGGATAAAGATGGCTAGCGGGAGACCTTGGGGCACAGATACGCAGTATTTT.

Turning to this clone: The junction departs from the called germline gene at one end, perhaps through a read error. The chain couples TRBV5-1 to TRBJ1-1, with D perhaps matching TRBD1 (6 bases). Germline assignment: CDR1 SGHRS and CDR2 YFSETQ. The CDR3 loop spans 13 amino acids. CDR3: CASSSNSPQQGLW. CDR3 nucleotide sequence: TGCGCCAGCAGCTCTAACTCCCCCCAACAGGGTTTGTGG.

This clone was found once. The chain links TRBV27 to TRBJ2-1; D perhaps matches TRBD2 (6 bases). Trimming left V 3 bases short and J 1 base short, with 10 bases between. Germline loops: CDR1 MNHEY, CDR2 SMNVEV (reference sequence). CDR3 length: 15 residues. The CDR3 spells CASSLGGQSYNEQFF. CDR3 in DNA: TGTGCCAGCAGTTTGGGGGGTCAATCCTACAATGAGCAGTTCTTC.

This chain uses TRBV6-6 with TRBJ1-2; TRBD1 is a possible D gene (5 bases). Trimming removed 6 bases from V and 11 bases from J, with 16 bases in between. Germline V gene sequence: CDR1 MNHNY, CDR2 SVGAGI (reference sequence). This CDR3 spans 12 amino acids. DNA for the CDR3: TGTGCCAGCAGCCAGGGTGTAAAAGGTTACACCTTC. This translates into CASSQGVKGYTF.

The chain couples TRBV10-3 to TRBJ2-3; 11 bases align to TRBD2. This CDR3 is 15 amino acids long. The trim removed 7 bases at V and 0 bases at J, leaving 3 bases unmatched. CDR1 and CDR2 from the germline V gene are ENHRY and SYGVKD. The DNA of the CDR3 is TGTGCCATCACCCCTAGCGGGGGGAGCACAGATACGCAGTATTTT. Protein: CAITPSGGSTDTQYF.

The chain uses TRBV7-2 and TRBJ2-5; the match to TRBD2 covers 9 bases. Germline loops: CDR1 SGHTA, CDR2 FQGNSA. The trim removed 5 bases at V and 5 bases at J, leaving 12 bases unmatched. CDR3 length equals 16 residues. This CDR3 reads CASSPQEAGGRETQYF. Written as DNA, the CDR3 is TGTGCCAGCAGCCCCCAGGAGGCGGGAGGGCGGGAGACCCAGTACTTC.

The chain combines TRBV11-2 with TRBJ2-2; 7 bases agree with TRBD2. CDR1 is SGHAT and CDR2 is FQNNGV in the germline V gene. V lost 3 bases and J lost 3; bases outside the gene matches: 1. This CDR3 is 14 amino acids long. The CDR3 is CASSFGGDTGELFF. The CDR3 DNA reads TGTGCCAGCAGCTTTGGGGGGGACACCGGGGAGCTGTTTTTT. Looking up the rest from reference TRBV11-2 and TRBJ2-2 gives the full variable domain: EAGVAQSPRYKIIEKRQSVAFWCNPISGHATLYWYQQILGQGPKLLIQFQNNGVVDDSQLPKDRFSAERLKGVDSTLKIQPAKLEDSAVYLCASSFGGDTGELFFGEGSRLTVL.

The chain uses TRBV9 and TRBJ2-3, with 9 bases matching TRBD2. The germline V gene encodes CDR1 SGDLS and CDR2 YYNGEE. The CDR3 runs to 18 residues. V shed 2 bases and J 0 bases; nucleotides not matched to a gene: 10. The CDR3 region has the DNA TGTGCCAGCAGCGTTAGGGGGCTAGCGGGGTCTAGCACAGATACGCAGTATTTT. Translation: CASSVRGLAGSSTDTQYF.

This chain connects TRBV2 to TRBJ1-3; no firm D call. Germline CDR1 and CDR2: SNHLY and FYNNEI. The CDR3 length is 13 residues. The V and J ends lost 3 bases and 5 bases respectively, with 8 bases between them. The CDR3 DNA is TGTGCCAGCAGTGATGACATTCGAAACACCATATATTTT. It encodes CASSDDIRNTIYF.

A single count supports this clone. Here the CDR3 reads CASSSLYLEGSPLHF. CDR3 DNA: TGTGCCAGCAGTTCCCTCTACCTTGAGGGTTCACCCCTCCACTTT. The chain recombines TRBV6-6 with TRBJ1-6; D is uncertain. CDR1 and CDR2 from the germline V gene are MNHNY and SVGAGI (reference sequence). The CDR3 contains 15 residues. V was pared by 4 bases and J by 9 bases, with 16 bases between.